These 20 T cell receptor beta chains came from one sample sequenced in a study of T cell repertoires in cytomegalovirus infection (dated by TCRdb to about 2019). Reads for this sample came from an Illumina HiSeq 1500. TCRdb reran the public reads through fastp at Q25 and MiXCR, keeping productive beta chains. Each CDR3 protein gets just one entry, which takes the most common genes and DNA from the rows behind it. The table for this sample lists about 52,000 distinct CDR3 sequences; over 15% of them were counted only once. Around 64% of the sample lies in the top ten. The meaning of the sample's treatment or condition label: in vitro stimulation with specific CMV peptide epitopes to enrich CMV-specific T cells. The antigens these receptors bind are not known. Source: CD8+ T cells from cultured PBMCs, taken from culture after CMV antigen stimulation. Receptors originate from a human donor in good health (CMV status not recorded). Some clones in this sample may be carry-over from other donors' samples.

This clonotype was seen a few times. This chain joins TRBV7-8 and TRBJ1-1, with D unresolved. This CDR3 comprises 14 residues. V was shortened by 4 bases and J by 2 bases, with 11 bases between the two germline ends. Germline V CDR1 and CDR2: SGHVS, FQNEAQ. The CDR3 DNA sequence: TGTGCCAGCAGCTCTCAGGATTTTAACACTGAAGCTTTCTTT. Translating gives CASSSQDFNTEAFF.

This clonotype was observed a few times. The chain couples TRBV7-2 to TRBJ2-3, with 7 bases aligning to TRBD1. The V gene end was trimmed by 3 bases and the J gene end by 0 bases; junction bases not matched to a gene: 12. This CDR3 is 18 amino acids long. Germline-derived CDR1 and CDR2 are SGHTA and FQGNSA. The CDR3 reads CASSFPRGTASSTDTQYF. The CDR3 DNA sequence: TGTGCCAGCAGCTTTCCACGAGGGACAGCATCTAGCACAGATACGCAGTATTTT.

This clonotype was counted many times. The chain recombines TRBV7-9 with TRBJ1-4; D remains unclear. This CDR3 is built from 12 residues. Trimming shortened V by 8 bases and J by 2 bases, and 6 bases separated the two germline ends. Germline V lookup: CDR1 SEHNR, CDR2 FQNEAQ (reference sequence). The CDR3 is CASCATNEKLFF. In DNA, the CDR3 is TGTGCCAGCTGCGCGACTAATGAAAAACTGTTTTTT.

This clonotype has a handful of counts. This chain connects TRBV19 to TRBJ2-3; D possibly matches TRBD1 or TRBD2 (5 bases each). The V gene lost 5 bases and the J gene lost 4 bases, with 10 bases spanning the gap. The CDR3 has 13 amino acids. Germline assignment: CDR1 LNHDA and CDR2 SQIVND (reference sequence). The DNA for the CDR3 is TGTGCCAGTAGTCTTGGGGACGCAGATACGCAGTATTTT. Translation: CASSLGDADTQYF.

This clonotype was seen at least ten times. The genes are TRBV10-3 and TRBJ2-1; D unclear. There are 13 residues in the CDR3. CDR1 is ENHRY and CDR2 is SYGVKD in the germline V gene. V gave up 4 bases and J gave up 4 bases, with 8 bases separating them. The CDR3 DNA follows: TGTGCCATCAGTGCCGAGGAGTACAATGAGCAGTTCTTC. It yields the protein CAISAEEYNEQFF.

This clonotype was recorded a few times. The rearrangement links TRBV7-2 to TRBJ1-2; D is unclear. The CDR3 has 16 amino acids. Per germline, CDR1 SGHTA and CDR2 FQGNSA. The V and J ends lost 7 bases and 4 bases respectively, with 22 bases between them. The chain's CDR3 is CASIINGEAAPYGYTF. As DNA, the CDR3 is TGTGCCAGCATCATAAACGGCGAAGCAGCACCCTATGGCTACACCTTC.

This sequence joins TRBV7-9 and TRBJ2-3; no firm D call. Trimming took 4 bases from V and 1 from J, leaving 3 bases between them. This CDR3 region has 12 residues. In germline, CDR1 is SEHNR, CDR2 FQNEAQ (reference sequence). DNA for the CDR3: TGTGCCAGCAGCTGGGGCACAGATACGCAGTATTTT. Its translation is CASSWGTDTQYF.

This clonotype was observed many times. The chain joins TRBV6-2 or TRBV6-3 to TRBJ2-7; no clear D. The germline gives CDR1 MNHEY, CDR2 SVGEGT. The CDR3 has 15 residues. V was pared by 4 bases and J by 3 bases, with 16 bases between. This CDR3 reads CASSWAESNYYEQYF. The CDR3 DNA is TGTGCCAGCAGTTGGGCGGAGTCCAACTACTACGAGCAGTACTTC.

The CDR3 bases are TGTGCCAGCAGTTACCCCGGGGGGTCCTACAATGAGCAGTTCTTC. Translated: CASSYPGGSYNEQFF. The rearrangement joins TRBV6-2 or TRBV6-3 to TRBJ2-1; 7 bases agree with TRBD2. Germline V gene sequence: CDR1 MNHEY, CDR2 SVGEGT. There are 15 residues in the CDR3. The V and J ends lost 2 bases and 1 base, in that order; junction bases with no gene match: 2.

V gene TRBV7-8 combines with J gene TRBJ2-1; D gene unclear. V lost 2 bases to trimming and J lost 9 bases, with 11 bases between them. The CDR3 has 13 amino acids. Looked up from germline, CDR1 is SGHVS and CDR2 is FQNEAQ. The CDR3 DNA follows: TGTGCCAGCAGCTTATTGGGTGTTTTTGAGCAGTTCTTC. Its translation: CASSLLGVFEQFF.

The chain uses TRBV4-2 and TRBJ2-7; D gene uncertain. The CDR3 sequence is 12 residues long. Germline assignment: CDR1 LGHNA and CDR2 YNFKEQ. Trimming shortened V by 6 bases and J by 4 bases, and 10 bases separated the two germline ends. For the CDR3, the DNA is TGTGCCAGCAGTTCTACGAGTTACGAGCAGTACTTC. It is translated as CASSSTSYEQYF.

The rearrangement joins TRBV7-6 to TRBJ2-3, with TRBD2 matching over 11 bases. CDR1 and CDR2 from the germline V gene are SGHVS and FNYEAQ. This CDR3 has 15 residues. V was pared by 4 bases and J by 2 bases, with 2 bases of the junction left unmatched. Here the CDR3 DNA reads TGTGCCAGCAGCTCTAGCGGGGGGCCCACAGATACGCAGTATTTT. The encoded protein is CASSSSGGPTDTQYF.

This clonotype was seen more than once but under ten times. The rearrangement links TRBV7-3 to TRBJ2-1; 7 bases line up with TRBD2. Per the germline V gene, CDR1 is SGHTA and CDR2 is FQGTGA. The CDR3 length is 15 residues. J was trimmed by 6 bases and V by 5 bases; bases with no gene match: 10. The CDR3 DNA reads TGTGCCAGCAGCATCTCAGCGGGAATACTCAATGAGCAGTTCTTC. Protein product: CASSISAGILNEQFF. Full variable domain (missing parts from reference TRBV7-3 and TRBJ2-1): GAGVSQTPSNKVTEKGKYVELRCDPISGHTALYWYRQSLGQGPEFLIYFQGTGAADDSGLPNDRFFAVRPEGSVSTLKIQRTERGDSAVYLCASSISAGILNEQFFGPGTRLTVL.

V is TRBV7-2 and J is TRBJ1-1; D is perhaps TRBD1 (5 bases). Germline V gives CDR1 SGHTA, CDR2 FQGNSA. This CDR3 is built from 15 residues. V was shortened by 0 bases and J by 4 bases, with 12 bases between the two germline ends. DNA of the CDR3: TGTGCCAGCAGCTTAGCGGTACGGGGGATCACTGAAGCTTTCTTT. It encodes CASSLAVRGITEAFF. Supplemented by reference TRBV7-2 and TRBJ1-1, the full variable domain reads GAGVSQSPSNKVTEKGKDVELRCDPISGHTALYWYRQSLGQGLEFLIYFQGNSAPDKSGLPSDRFSAERTGGSVSTLTIQRTQQEDSAVYLCASSLAVRGITEAFFGQGTRLTVV.

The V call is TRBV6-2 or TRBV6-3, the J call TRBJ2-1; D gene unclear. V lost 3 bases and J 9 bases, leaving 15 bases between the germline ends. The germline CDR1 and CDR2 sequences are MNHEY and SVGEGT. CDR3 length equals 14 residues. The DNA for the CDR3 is TGTGCCAGCAGTTATGTGGAGTATCGTGGTGAGCAGTTCTTC. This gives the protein CASSYVEYRGEQFF.

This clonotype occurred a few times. In nucleotides, the CDR3 is TGTGCCAGCAGCCAAAGGACTAGCGGTTCTCCTGGGGGTGAGCAGTTCTTC. It yields the protein CASSQRTSGSPGGEQFF. V usage is TRBV4-2 and J usage is TRBJ2-1, with TRBD2 matching 10 bases. Germline CDR1 reads LGHNA; CDR2 reads YNFKEQ. The CDR3 runs to 17 residues. V was pared by 2 bases and J by 9 bases, with 13 bases of the junction left unmatched.

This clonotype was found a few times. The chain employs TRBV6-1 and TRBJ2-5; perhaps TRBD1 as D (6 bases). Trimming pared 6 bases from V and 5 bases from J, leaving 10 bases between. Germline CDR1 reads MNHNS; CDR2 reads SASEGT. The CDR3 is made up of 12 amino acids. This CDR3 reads CASRQGSETQYF. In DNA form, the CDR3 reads TGTGCCAGCAGACAGGGATCGGAGACCCAGTACTTC.

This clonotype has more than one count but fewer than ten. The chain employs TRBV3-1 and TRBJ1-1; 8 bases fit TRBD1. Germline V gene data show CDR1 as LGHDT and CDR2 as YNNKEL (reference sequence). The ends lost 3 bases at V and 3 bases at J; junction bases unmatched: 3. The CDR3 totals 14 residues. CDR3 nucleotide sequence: TGTGCCAGCAGCCAGGACAGGGCTTACACTGAAGCTTTCTTT. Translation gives CASSQDRAYTEAFF.

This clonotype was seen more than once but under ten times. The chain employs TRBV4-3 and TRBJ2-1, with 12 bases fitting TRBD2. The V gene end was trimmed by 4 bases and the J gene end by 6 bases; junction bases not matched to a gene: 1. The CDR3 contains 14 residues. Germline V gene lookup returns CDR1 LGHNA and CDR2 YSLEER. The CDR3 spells CASSLGLAGNEQFF. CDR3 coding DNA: TGCGCCAGCAGCCTGGGACTAGCGGGCAATGAGCAGTTCTTC.

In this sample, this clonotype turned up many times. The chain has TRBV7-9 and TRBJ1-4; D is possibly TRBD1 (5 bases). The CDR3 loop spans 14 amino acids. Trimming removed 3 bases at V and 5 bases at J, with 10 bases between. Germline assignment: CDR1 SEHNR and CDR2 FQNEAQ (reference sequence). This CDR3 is CASSFDRSNEKLFF. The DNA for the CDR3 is TGTGCCAGCAGCTTTGACAGATCGAATGAAAAACTGTTTTTT.